This TCR beta chain is from a study of preoperative IRX-2 immunotherapy in early breast cancer (dated by TCRdb to between 2019 and 2020). The sample's treatment or condition label, in plain terms: preoperative locoregional IRX-2 cytokine immunotherapy. The samples were obtained from a phase Ib study that tested preoperative, locoregional IRX-2 cytokine immunotherapy designed to prime immune responses. Donors were patients with early-stage breast cancer who received IRX-2 before surgery. The library relied on the immunoSEQ multiplex PCR assay. Not all clones reach the TCRdb copy of this immuneACCESS table, which keeps in-frame sequences only. Checked studies attribute under half of the gap to unresolved V genes and leave the rest unexplained. Across this sample there are more than 25,000 clones, with roughly 77% seen only once. The top ten constitute 1% to 1.5% of the sample. CDR3 length: 16 amino acids, cysteine to phenylalanine. CDR3 DNA only is kept here, 48 bases in frame from base 1. Per the germline V gene, ENHRY is the CDR1 and SYGVKD is the CDR2. After removal of 6 bases from V and 2 bases from J, the junction retains 10 bases not matched to a gene.

As concerns this clone: No cognate antigen has been identified for it. No base qualities exist here, and no much larger clone lies one base off it.

This sequence was found in a human donor with breast cancer. Recombination linked TRBV10-3 to TRBJ2-3, and 8 junctional nucleotides match TRBD2. The starting material was lymph node tissue, obtained after IRX-2 immunotherapy. The CDR3 loop reads CAIRGVAGLATDTQYF. In nucleotide form, the sequence is TGTGCCATCAGAGGGGTAGCGGGGCTGGCCACAGATACGCAGTATTTT.